The 7 T cell receptor beta chains below all came from one sample that was sequenced in a study of blood T cell repertoires in COVID-19. Assay: immunoSEQ multiplex PCR; the TCRdb copy retains only in-frame clones and omits some. This table has about 150,000 clones, almost 85% appearing once. Sequenced: peripheral blood. The receptors originated from a man aged 18 to 29 with active or convalescent COVID-19.

The CDR3 region is CASSELDRGRPEAFF. The CDR3 DNA reads TGTGCCAGCAGTGAATTGGACAGGGGCAGACCTGAAGCTTTCTTT. The rearrangement uses TRBV2 and TRBJ1-1; TRBD1 matches at 9 bases. Trimming removed 2 bases from V and 6 bases from J; junction bases left unmatched: 7. Germline-derived CDR1 and CDR2 are SNHLY and FYNNEI. This CDR3 has 15 residues.

The chain uses TRBV7-2 and TRBJ1-2; 10 nucleotides agree with TRBD1. This CDR3 region has 14 residues. V shed 7 bases, J shed 3 bases, and the junction held 5 bases outside the gene matches. The germline CDR1 and CDR2 sequences are SGHTA and FQGNSA. The CDR3 coding sequence is TGTGCCAGCATCACCGGGACAGGGGACTATGGCTACACCTTC. Its translation: CASITGTGDYGYTF.

This sequence joins TRBV19 and TRBJ1-5; D not certain. V lost 5 bases and J 6 bases, leaving 5 bases between the germline ends. The length of the CDR3 is 11 residues. Per germline, CDR1 LNHDA and CDR2 SQIVND (reference sequence). The CDR3 reads CASSEGQPQHF. The CDR3 DNA reads TGTGCCAGTAGTGAGGGTCAGCCCCAGCATTTT.

The genes are TRBV28 and TRBJ2-3; possible D gene TRBD2, 6 bases. From germline, CDR1 is MDHEN and CDR2 SYDVKM. CDR3 length equals 15 residues. Between the trimmed V and J ends, which lost 3 bases and 8 bases, there was a span of 18 bases. The CDR3 region has the DNA TGTGCCAGCAGTTTCGGGACTTCGGGGACGAGTACGCAGTATTTT. It encodes CASSFGTSGTSTQYF.

V and J are TRBV6-1 and TRBJ2-3; D is possibly TRBD2 (6 bases). Trimming cost V 1 base and J 1 base, with 9 bases left between them. Germline V CDR1 and CDR2: MNHNS, SASEGT. The CDR3 is made up of 15 amino acids. The CDR3 region is CASSEGLGRTDTQYF. The CDR3 DNA reads as TGTGCCAGCAGTGAAGGACTAGGGCGCACAGATACGCAGTATTTT.

This rearrangement joins TRBV2 to TRBJ2-5; 10 nucleotides agree with TRBD2. J was trimmed by 5 bases and V by 6 bases; bases with no gene match: 15. Per the germline V gene, CDR1 is SNHLY and CDR2 is FYNNEI. The CDR3 spans 17 residues. The chain's CDR3 is CASSTNLGLADRETQYF. CDR3 coding DNA: TGTGCCAGCAGCACAAACTTAGGACTAGCGGACCGGGAGACCCAGTACTTC.

This chain uses TRBV2 with TRBJ2-3, with 12 positions matching TRBD2. The CDR3 has 16 residues. Germline V gene sequence: CDR1 SNHLY, CDR2 FYNNEI. With 4 bases clipped from V and 2 bases from J, the junction kept 4 bases outside the gene matches. CDR3 in amino acids: CASSGGLAGITDTQYF. CDR3 nucleotide sequence: TGTGCCAGCAGTGGCGGACTAGCGGGGATCACAGATACGCAGTATTTT.